This paragraph covers one TCR beta chain sequence. Unique molecular identifiers, one per molecule, were present on every TCR cDNA molecule. TCRdb analysed the 5' RACE reads with MiXCR anew, one entry per CDR3 protein. This sample has roughly 99,000 distinct CDR3 sequences, with 15% to 20% found just once. As to time point: blood at routine non-recurrence follow-up after resection. Whole RNA from tumor, nontumor lung or frozen PBMC was sequenced unsorted. This record comes from a study of spatial heterogeneity in lung cancer. Study overall: After resection, follow-up PBMC samples were sequenced when available, at a median of roughly 24 months later. Raw reads showed each unique TCR and UMI combination turning up more than ten times on average.

The receptor's source is a male donor with early-stage non-small cell lung cancer. Specimen: PBMCs, collected at follow-up.

In DNA, the CDR3 is TGTGCCAGCAGCCCGGCCACAGGGGGCGCAGCCCACGAGCAGTACTTC. It codes for CASSPATGGAAHEQYF. The chain couples TRBV3-1 to TRBJ2-7; 9 bases map to TRBD1. Germline CDR1 is LGHDT and CDR2 is YNNKEL (reference sequence). The V segment lost 4 bases and the J segment 5 bases; nucleotides outside the gene matches: 12. The CDR3 is made up of 16 amino acids.